This TCR beta chain comes out of a study of cytomegalovirus exposure and HLA in healthy donors. The donors were part of the validation cohort of 95 to 150 subjects. That cohort was separate from the first cohort, which comprised 666 subjects. This table comes from immunoSEQ multiplex PCR, and its TCRdb copy is limited to in-frame clones, with some not included. In the table there are some 110,000 clones, about 84% of which are singletons. Per germline, CDR1 MGHRA and CDR2 YSYEKL. The CDR3 totals 15 residues. V dropped 0 bases and J dropped 7 bases, with 12 bases sitting between them. The chain employs TRBV4-1 and TRBJ1-4, with D possibly being TRBD1 (6 bases). Sequenced sample: PBMCs. This clonotype originated in a man aged 18 to 30 in good health and CMV-seronegative. CDR3 in amino acids: CASSQELGGGEKLFF. As DNA, the CDR3 is TGCGCCAGCAGCCAAGAGTTAGGGGGTGGTGAAAAACTGTTTTTT.